The clone carrying this TCR beta chain was seen a few times. The data are from a study of T cell clones after liver transplantation. This CDR3 contains 11 residues. Trimming shortened V by 6 bases and J by 5 bases, and 10 bases separated the two germline ends. Germline V gene lookup returns CDR1 DFQATT and CDR2 SNEGSKA (reference sequence). Using immunoSEQ multiplex PCR, the repertoire was profiled, and TCRdb retains in-frame clones only, with some absent. The data contain 70,000 to 85,000 clones, about 80% of them singletons. The chain employs TRBV20-1 and TRBJ2-5; D ambiguous. The origin of this receptor is a human donor who received a liver transplant. The sequenced sample was CD4+ T cells from blood, obtained before liver transplant. The CDR3 nucleotides are TGCAGTGCCATCAGGTGGGAGACCCAGTACTTC. Its translation: CSAIRWETQYF.